This TCR beta chain is drawn from a study of cytomegalovirus exposure and HLA in healthy donors. General study points: Excluded were some V segments that proved indistinguishable, including TRBV6-2 and TRBV6-3.

Turning to this clone: Its antigen is not identified.

Primers for the PCR totalled 60 Vbeta and 13 Jbeta. TCRdb's table, derived via immunoSEQ multiplex PCR, lists solely in-frame clones and lacks some. The sample data list about 160,000 clones. CDR3 length equals 18 residues. Germline assignment: CDR1 GTSNPN and CDR2 SVGIG (reference sequence). Deletions cut 2 bases from V and 3 bases from J, with 26 bases between. This TCR derives from a woman aged 60-75 years in good health and CMV-seronegative. The sequenced sample was PBMCs. This sequence joins TRBV30 and TRBJ2-7; D gene ambiguous. As DNA, the CDR3 is TGTGCCTGGAGTACCTACCCGTCAGCGAGTTCGGATGACTACGAGCAGTACTTC. It codes for CAWSTYPSASSDDYEQYF.